This section outlines one T cell receptor beta chain sequence together with its context. Enrollment of patients from Seattle took place during active infection, with longitudinal follow-up. This sample was included in a study of blood T cell repertoires in COVID-19. Study as a whole: The United States, Italy and Spain provided the acute and convalescent COVID-19 samples. Sources were T cells, B-cell-depleted T cells, or PBMCs; the material itself was cDNA or gDNA.

The V gene end was trimmed by 7 bases and the J gene end by 5 bases; junction bases not matched to a gene: 12. CDR1 MDHEN and CDR2 SYDVKM come from the germline V gene. The CDR3 loop spans 15 amino acids. Per the original methods: Scientists estimated how many nucleated cells there were by amplifying reference gene primers. Using immunoSEQ multiplex PCR, the repertoire was profiled, and TCRdb retains in-frame clones only, with some absent. D and trimming come from the DNA, and the V and J calls and clone size come from that table. This table has 84,000 or so clones, 78% appearing once. The TCR comes from a man between 65 and 80 years old with COVID-19, enrolled during active disease. The rearrangement uses TRBV28 and TRBJ1-1; 8 positions agree with TRBD1. The sequencing input was peripheral blood. The CDR3 coding sequence is TGTGCCAGCAAGAAGAGACAGGGGACCGGGACTGAAGCTTTCTTT. This translates into CASKKRQGTGTEAFF.